Below, 9 T cell receptor beta chains from the same sample are listed, as sequenced in a study of read filtering for tumor transcriptome and immune sequencing. From around 440 ng of RNA, a library with molecular barcoded alpha/delta and beta/gamma adaptors was made. TCRdb fed the reads into MiXCR, producing one record per CDR3 protein. This sample carries nearly 60,000 distinct CDR3 sequences, roughly 12% of them seen once, and the ten largest clones take around 16%. Sequenced: a population of CD138-negative cells sorted from bone marrow. These receptors originate from a donor at least 40 years old with multiple myeloma.

V usage is TRBV20-1 and J usage is TRBJ2-5; TRBD1 matches 10 bases. Germline V gene lookup returns CDR1 DFQATT and CDR2 SNEGSKA (reference sequence). V was pared by 6 bases and J by 0 bases, with 7 bases of the junction left unmatched. This CDR3 has 15 amino acids. CDR3 coding DNA: TGCAGTGCCCCAAGGACAGGGGGGTACCAAGAGACCCAGTACTTC. This codes for CSAPRTGGYQETQYF.

The table lists this clonotype with many counts. The gene calls are TRBV30 and TRBJ1-3; D is uncertain. V was pared by 1 base and J by 4 bases, with 8 bases between. Germline CDR1 is GTSNPN and CDR2 is SVGIG (reference sequence). The CDR3 is made up of 13 amino acids. CDR3 DNA sequence: TGTGCCTGGAGTGGGCAAAAGGGAAACACCATATATTTT. The encoded protein is CAWSGQKGNTIYF.

In its sample, this clonotype was seen a few times. This chain links TRBV7-4 with TRBJ2-2; D ambiguous. Looked up from germline, CDR1 is SGHVT and CDR2 is SQSDAQ. This CDR3 contains 15 residues. Trimming stripped 2 bases from V and 3 bases from J, with 10 bases between. As DNA, the CDR3 is TGTGCCAGCAGCTTATCTACATTGTACACCGGGGAGCTGTTTTTT. It encodes CASSLSTLYTGELFF.

This clonotype occurred many times. The genes are TRBV20-1 and TRBJ1-1, with D maybe TRBD1 (6 bases). Trimming stripped 0 bases from V and 5 bases from J, with 19 bases between. Germline CDR1 is DFQATT and CDR2 is SNEGSKA (reference sequence). The CDR3 has 16 residues. The CDR3 coding sequence is TGCAGTGCTAGAGATCACCTCAGGGGTACGTTGACTGAAGCTTTCTTT. Protein product: CSARDHLRGTLTEAFF.

Points on this clonotype: This sequence is one base from a far larger clone and is likely a read error. The chain recombines TRBV6-6 with TRBJ2-7; 7 bases agree with TRBD1. Per the germline V gene, CDR1 is MNHNY and CDR2 is SVGAGI (reference sequence). The junction had 9 bases not matched to a gene; V was cut back by 5 bases and J by 2 bases. CDR3 length: 15 residues. The CDR3 reads CASSRQGFNAYEQYF. The CDR3 bases are TGTGCCAGCAGTCGACAGGGTTTTAACGCCTACGAGCAGTACTTC.

The chain carries TRBV14 and TRBJ2-3; D may be TRBD2 (5 bases). Per the germline V gene, CDR1 is SGHDN and CDR2 is FVKESK. The V end was cut by 5 bases, the J end by 1 base, with 13 bases between. This CDR3 is 15 amino acids long. CDR3 coding DNA: TGTGCCAGCAGCAGTCGTCAGCGGCGCACAGATACGCAGTATTTT. It is translated as CASSSRQRRTDTQYF. The whole variable domain, remainder taken from reference TRBV14 and TRBJ2-3, is EAGVTQFPSHSVIEKGQTVTLRCDPISGHDNLYWYRRVMGKEIKFLLHFVKESKQDESGMPNNRFLAERTGGTYSTLKVQPAELEDSGVYFCASSSRQRRTDTQYFGPGTRLTVL.

This clonotype was picked up a small number of times. A much larger clone differs from this one at a single base, so this may be a read error. The V and J genes are TRBV12-3 or TRBV12-4 and TRBJ2-4; TRBD2 agrees at 11 bases. CDR3 size: 14 residues. V was clipped by 6 bases and J by 15 bases; unmatched bases: 13. Here the CDR3 DNA reads TGTGCCAGCAGAGAGAAAGTAGCGGGGGGGCTTCGGTACTTC. Amino acid sequence: CASREKVAGGLRYF.

This clonotype showed up just a few times. The gene calls are TRBV18 and TRBJ1-5; D is uncertain. The CDR3 is 16 residues long. Per germline, CDR1 KGHSH and CDR2 LQKENI. The germline V and J ends were trimmed by 3 bases and 5 bases, with 17 bases remaining between them. The CDR3 coding sequence is TGTGCCAGCTCACCGGGCGTACTAAACGGGGATCAGCCCCAGCATTTT. Amino acid sequence: CASSPGVLNGDQPQHF.

This clonotype was counted between two and nine times. The CDR3 region is CASSPLHAKSHISDTQYF. The CDR3 coding sequence is TGTGCCAGCTCACCGCTTCACGCTAAATCTCATATCTCAGATACGCAGTATTTT. The gene calls are TRBV18 and TRBJ2-3; D unresolved. This CDR3 contains 18 residues. Germline V lookup: CDR1 KGHSH, CDR2 LQKENI. Between the trimmed V and J ends, which lost 3 bases and 4 bases, there was a span of 23 bases. The full variable domain, its missing parts supplied by reference TRBV18 and TRBJ2-3, is NAGVMQNPRHLVRRRGQEARLRCSPMKGHSHVYWYRQLPEEGLKFMVYLQKENIIDESGMPKERFSAEFPKEGPSILRIQQVVRGDSAAYFCASSPLHAKSHISDTQYFGPGTRLTVL.